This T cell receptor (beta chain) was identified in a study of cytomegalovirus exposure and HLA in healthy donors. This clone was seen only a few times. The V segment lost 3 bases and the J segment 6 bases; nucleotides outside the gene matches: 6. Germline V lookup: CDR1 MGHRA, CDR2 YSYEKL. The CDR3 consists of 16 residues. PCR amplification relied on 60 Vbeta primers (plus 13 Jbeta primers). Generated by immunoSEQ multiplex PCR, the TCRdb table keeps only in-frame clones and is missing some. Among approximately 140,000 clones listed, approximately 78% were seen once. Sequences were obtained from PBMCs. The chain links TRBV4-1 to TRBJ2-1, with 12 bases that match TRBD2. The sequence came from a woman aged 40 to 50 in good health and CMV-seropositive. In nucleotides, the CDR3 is TGCGCCAGCAGCCAGGTGACTAGCGGGAGTCGCAATGAGCAGTTCTTC. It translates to CASSQVTSGSRNEQFF.